Below, 24 T cell receptor beta chains from the same sample are listed, as sequenced in a study of T cell responses to AZD1222 COVID-19 vaccine. Method: immunoSEQ multiplex PCR; TCRdb's copy keeps in-frame clones and lacks some. There are 100,000 to 150,000 clones in the sample; roughly 91% occur only once, and nearly 4.5% lies in the top ten. Sequencing used peripheral blood, obtained on day 0 of MenACWY control vaccination. The receptors were sampled from an adult in good health.

This chain uses TRBV7-9 with TRBJ2-7; 10 bases agree with TRBD2. The CDR3 spans 14 residues. From germline, CDR1 is SEHNR and CDR2 FQNEAQ (reference sequence). Trimming removed 5 bases from V and 6 bases from J; junction bases left unmatched: 7. The CDR3 loop is CASSKAGGPLEQYF. CDR3 DNA: TGTGCCAGCAGCAAAGCGGGAGGGCCTCTCGAGCAGTACTTC.

In this sample, this clone turned up a few times. The CDR3 region is CASSPRRLAGGYNEQFF. Here the CDR3 DNA reads TGTGCCAGCAGCCCCCGGAGACTAGCGGGAGGGTACAATGAGCAGTTCTTC. The V gene is TRBV7-9, the J gene TRBJ2-1; 14 nucleotides line up with TRBD2. This CDR3 spans 17 amino acids. CDR1 SEHNR and CDR2 FQNEAQ come from the germline V gene (reference sequence). V was clipped by 5 bases and J by 4 bases; unmatched bases: 7.

The chain uses TRBV2 and TRBJ1-6; 7 bases are a match to TRBD1. This CDR3 region has 14 residues. V shed 3 bases, J shed 9 bases, and the junction held 5 bases outside the gene matches. The germline V gene encodes CDR1 SNHLY and CDR2 FYNNEI. This CDR3 reads CASSDGQVSSPLHF. The CDR3 DNA sequence: TGTGCCAGCAGTGACGGACAGGTTTCTTCACCCCTCCACTTT.

The chain links TRBV7-6 to TRBJ2-3; D unresolved. Germline loops: CDR1 SGHVS, CDR2 FNYEAQ. V lost 1 base, J lost 2 bases, and 7 bases lay in between. The CDR3 is 14 amino acids. Written as DNA, the CDR3 is TGTGCCAGCAGCTTAGACGGCTACACAGATACGCAGTATTTT. As protein: CASSLDGYTDTQYF.

This clone has just a few counts. The chain joins TRBV19 to TRBJ1-1; 11 positions agree with TRBD1. CDR1 is LNHDA and CDR2 is SQIVND in the germline V gene (reference sequence). The length of the CDR3 is 16 residues. V shed 0 bases and J 8 bases; nucleotides not matched to a gene: 8. The CDR3: CASSIDEGQGASEAFF. CDR3 sequence (DNA): TGTGCCAGTAGTATAGACGAAGGACAGGGGGCTTCGGAAGCTTTCTTT.

This chain connects TRBV12-3 or TRBV12-4 to TRBJ1-5; weak D call: TRBD1 (5 bases). V was cut by 7 bases and J by 7 bases, with 14 bases left in between. The CDR3 loop spans 13 amino acids. The CDR3 loop reads CASTRDLRQPQHF. The CDR3 DNA reads TGTGCCAGCACCCGGGACCTGCGACAGCCCCAGCATTTT.

The rearrangement joins TRBV27 to TRBJ2-1; 12 bases align to TRBD2. The CDR3 is 15 residues long. V shed 5 bases, J shed 7 bases, and the junction held 6 bases outside the gene matches. CDR1 and CDR2 from the germline V gene are MNHEY and SMNVEV (reference sequence). The CDR3 nucleotides are TGTGCCAGCAGTCCCCTAGCGGGAGGGCCGAATGAGCAGTTCTTC. Translation: CASSPLAGGPNEQFF.

The chain joins TRBV28 to TRBJ2-3; 13 nucleotides align to TRBD2. The CDR3 sequence is 16 residues long. Germline V CDR1 and CDR2: MDHEN, SYDVKM. V shed 4 bases and J 4 bases; nucleotides not matched to a gene: 5. The CDR3 spells CASSSGTSGDADTQYF. The CDR3, as DNA: TGTGCCAGCAGTTCGGGGACTAGCGGGGACGCAGATACGCAGTATTTT.

The genes are TRBV7-2 and TRBJ2-2, with D uncertain. Trimming stripped 4 bases from V and 6 bases from J, with 18 bases between. The CDR3 length is 16 residues. From germline, CDR1 is SGHTA and CDR2 FQGNSA. Here the CDR3 DNA reads TGTGCCAGCAGCTCCCAAACTTCCGGAATGGCCGGGGAGCTGTTTTTT. It yields the protein CASSSQTSGMAGELFF. The full variable domain, completed using reference TRBV7-2 and TRBJ2-2, is GAGVSQSPSNKVTEKGKDVELRCDPISGHTALYWYRQSLGQGLEFLIYFQGNSAPDKSGLPSDRFSAERTGGSVSTLTIQRTQQEDSAVYLCASSSQTSGMAGELFFGEGSRLTVL.

The rearrangement links TRBV4-2 to TRBJ1-6; TRBD1 is a possible D gene (5 bases). The CDR3 loop spans 15 amino acids. CDR1 LGHNA and CDR2 YNFKEQ come from the germline V gene. Trimming pared 0 bases from V and 7 bases from J, leaving 10 bases between. This CDR3 is CASSQDAGKNSPLHF. CDR3 in DNA: TGTGCCAGCAGCCAAGATGCAGGGAAGAATTCACCCCTCCACTTT.

The chain recombines TRBV7-2 with TRBJ1-2; D is unresolved. Germline values: CDR1 SGHTA, CDR2 FQGNSA. This CDR3 is 13 amino acids long. Trimming shortened V by 2 bases and J by 4 bases, and 8 bases separated the two germline ends. Here the CDR3 reads CASSLRPGYGYTF. The CDR3 coding sequence is TGTGCCAGCAGCTTAAGGCCCGGCTATGGCTACACCTTC.

Concerning this clone: Since no conserved phenylalanine or tryptophan closes the CDR3, a read error is the likely cause. No DNA is shown, since the ends of the CDR3 on it are uncertain; the CDR3 is the one TCRdb lists. The chain uses TRBV3-1 (or the pseudogene TRBV3-2) and TRBJ1-1; the table calls TRBD1, which could not be checked here. CDR1 and CDR2 (germline): LGHDT, YNNKEL (reference sequence). Inclusive of both ends, the CDR3 amounts to 14 amino acids. CDR3 region: CASSQAKGGQGLHL.

The V gene is TRBV4-1, the J gene TRBJ2-2; D is uncertain. V was clipped by 5 bases and J by 8 bases, with 9 bases between them. Germline V gives CDR1 MGHRA, CDR2 YSYEKL. This CDR3 contains 12 residues. The CDR3 DNA reads TGCGCCAGCAGCTCTGGGTGGGGGGAGCTGTTTTTT. It specifies CASSSGWGELFF.

In its sample, this clone was seen once. The rearrangement joins TRBV18 to TRBJ1-4; 8 positions agree with TRBD1. Losses at the gene ends were 3 bases for V and 7 bases for J; bases not matched to a gene: 4. In germline, CDR1 is KGHSH, CDR2 LQKENI. The CDR3 has 14 residues. DNA for the CDR3: TGTGCCAGCTCACCCGACAGGGGAGGTGAAAAACTGTTTTTT. Its translation: CASSPDRGGEKLFF.

This CDR3 reads CASSFRGSQETQYF. As DNA, the CDR3 is TGTGCCAGTAGTTTCAGGGGAAGCCAAGAGACCCAGTACTTC. This chain uses TRBV19 with TRBJ2-5; TRBD1 might be the D (6 bases). Trimming removed 5 bases at V and 1 base at J, with 11 bases between. The germline V gene encodes CDR1 LNHDA and CDR2 SQIVND (reference sequence). This CDR3 spans 14 amino acids.

This chain uses TRBV27 with TRBJ1-4; D might be TRBD1 (6 bases). Germline V gene lookup returns CDR1 MNHEY and CDR2 SMNVEV (reference sequence). V was shortened by 3 bases and J by 8 bases, with 10 bases between the two germline ends. The CDR3 length is 13 residues. CDR3 in DNA: TGTGCCAGCAGTTTCGGGGGGGCGGAAAAACTGTTTTTT. Its protein is CASSFGGAEKLFF.

This clone was seen only once. V gene TRBV7-9 combines with J gene TRBJ1-2; D gene unclear. The germline gives CDR1 SEHNR, CDR2 FQNEAQ (reference sequence). Trimming stripped 0 bases from V and 2 bases from J, with 7 bases between. This CDR3 contains 14 residues. CDR3 in amino acids: CASSLASGNYGYTF. In nucleotides, the CDR3 is TGTGCCAGCAGCTTAGCGTCCGGGAACTATGGCTACACCTTC.

The chain carries TRBV28 and TRBJ1-3; 9 bases align to TRBD1. V lost 7 bases, J lost 2 bases, and 9 bases stayed unmatched. The germline V gene encodes CDR1 MDHEN and CDR2 SYDVKM. CDR3 length: 16 amino acids. The CDR3 nucleotides are TGTGCCAGCACCCCCCCGGGACAGGGCGCTGGAAACACCATATATTTT. Translating it yields CASTPPGQGAGNTIYF.

The chain couples TRBV28 to TRBJ1-5; D is unresolved. V gave up 5 bases and J gave up 2 bases, with 13 bases separating them. The V gene's germline CDR1 is MDHEN and CDR2 SYDVKM. The CDR3 is made up of 15 amino acids. The CDR3 coding sequence is TGTGCCAGCAGTATACCATCCGGGGGCAATCAGCCCCAGCATTTT. Protein: CASSIPSGGNQPQHF.

This rearrangement joins TRBV5-5 to TRBJ1-6, with D unclear. The germline V gene has CDR1 SGHKS and CDR2 YYEKEE (reference sequence). The CDR3 contains 14 residues. V was pared by 5 bases and J by 5 bases, with 11 bases between. CDR3 in DNA: TGTGCCAGCAGTCCGGGTAGTAATAATTCACCCCTCCACTTT. This gives the protein CASSPGSNNSPLHF.

The J gene is TRBJ1-6, the V gene TRBV11-2, with 9 nucleotides matching TRBD1. V lost 0 bases and J lost 8; bases outside the gene matches: 5. This CDR3 is built from 16 residues. Germline assignment: CDR1 SGHAT and CDR2 FQNNGV. The CDR3 DNA is TGTGCCAGCAGCTTAGACACAGGGGGCCCGGATTCACCCCTCCACTTT. Its translation is CASSLDTGGPDSPLHF.

The chain links TRBV3-1 (or the pseudogene TRBV3-2) to TRBJ2-7, with 7 positions matching TRBD1. The germline V gene has CDR1 LGHDT and CDR2 YNNKEL (reference sequence). Trimming cost V 6 bases and J 4 bases; bases outside gene matches: 9. The CDR3 runs to 14 residues. This CDR3 reads CASRTGKRKYEQYV. In DNA form, the CDR3 reads TGTGCCAGCAGGACAGGGAAGAGAAAGTACGAGCAGTACGTC.

The CDR3 loop reads CASSLGAGQETQYF. The DNA of the CDR3 is TGTGCCAGCAGTTTAGGAGCAGGGCAAGAGACCCAGTACTTC. The chain carries TRBV27 and TRBJ2-5, with a possible D match to TRBD1 (5 bases). The germline V and J ends were trimmed by 2 bases and 2 bases, with 9 bases remaining between them. The CDR3 runs 14 residues. Germline V gives CDR1 MNHEY, CDR2 SMNVEV (reference sequence).

This chain links TRBV7-2 with TRBJ1-1; tentative D call: TRBD1 (5 bases). V was clipped by 5 bases and J by 1 base, with 8 bases between them. Germline loops: CDR1 SGHTA, CDR2 FQGNSA. This CDR3 is built from 13 residues. The CDR3 sequence is CASSRGGNTEAFF. CDR3 coding DNA: TGTGCCAGCAGCCGCGGGGGGAACACTGAAGCTTTCTTT.